This T cell receptor (beta chain) was recorded in a study of vaccination and CD4 T cells after COVID-19. The wider study: Convalescent donors: six male, four female; seven Caucasian, two Asian, one multiracial, two Hispanic. Post-vaccine sampling followed dose two by a median around 74 days (range 14 to 241).

Regarding treatment: roughly ten-day PBMC culture with coronavirus spike peptide pools or control peptides (ViraFEST assay). Once peptide pools had expanded antigen-specific T cells, ViraFEST sequenced TCRs. Investigators isolated CD4+ T cells by negative selection after approximately 11 days of culture. As for this clonotype: As yet, its antigen is unknown.

With the Oncomine TCR Beta short-read assay, DNA from cultured CD4+ T cells was sequenced. TCRdb ran MiXCR on the PCR reads and lists one entry per CDR3 protein. The sample has about 14,000 distinct CDR3 sequences, around half seen once; the top ten hold around 9.3%. The CDR3 totals 18 residues. V shed 2 bases, J shed 0 bases, and the junction held 11 bases outside the gene matches. CDR1 SGHTA and CDR2 FQGNSA come from the germline V gene. The source of this sequence is a human donor who had recovered from COVID-19. Sequences were derived from CD4+ T cells from blood, cultured in vitro, sampled before SARS-CoV-2 vaccination. V is TRBV7-2 and J is TRBJ1-1; TRBD1 agrees at 8 bases. CDR3 loop: CASSLTTGAFQMNTEAFF. CDR3 nucleotide sequence: TGTGCCAGCAGCTTAACGACAGGGGCGTTCCAGATGAACACTGAAGCTTTCTTT. The entire variable domain, with the rest obtained from reference TRBV7-2 and TRBJ1-1, is as follows: GAGVSQSPSNKVTEKGKDVELRCDPISGHTALYWYRQSLGQGLEFLIYFQGNSAPDKSGLPSDRFSAERTGGSVSTLTIQRTQQEDSAVYLCASSLTTGAFQMNTEAFFGQGTRLTVV.